This is a list of T cell receptor beta chains from one sample in a study of shared clonotypes between healthy human individuals. The data were produced by immunoSEQ multiplex PCR, yet TCRdb's version contains in-frame clones alone and is incomplete. The sample lists millions of clones, just over 90% occurring once. The material sequenced was naive CD8+ T cells from PBMCs. These receptor sequences come from a man younger than 35 in good health. Some clones in this sample may be carry-over from other donors' samples. The CDR3 runs from the conserved cysteine through the conserved F or W.

CDR3 protein,J gene,V gene
CAISDPPSYEQYF,TRBJ2-7,TRBV10-3
CASSSLGGRGETQYF,TRBJ2-5,TRBV5-1
CASSARTYVYNEQFF,TRBJ2-1,TRBV6-1
CASSLYTGSNQPQHF,TRBJ1-5,TRBV27
CASSESGGGSTDTQYF,TRBJ2-3,TRBV6-1
CASSLGVSYEQYF,TRBJ2-7,TRBV7-9
CASSWGIYQPQHF,TRBJ1-5,TRBV6-5
CASTGLAGDEQYF,TRBJ2-7,TRBV6-5
CASSLDRGWTEAFF,TRBJ1-1,TRBV14
CASSPSTGDDNQPQHF,TRBJ1-5,TRBV27
CASSGRALSDEQFF,TRBJ2-1,TRBV4-3
CASNEGRSGNTIYF,TRBJ1-3,TRBV9
CASREGEQFF,TRBJ2-1,TRBV2
CASSPRTGGFLADTQYF,TRBJ2-3,TRBV7-2
CASTLYGVTQYF,TRBJ2-3,TRBV28
CSVEDPKGAGYGYTF,TRBJ1-2,TRBV29-1
CASSLSPTDGYTF,TRBJ1-2,TRBV5-4
CSVGGGVWVNEQFF,TRBJ2-1,TRBV29-1
CASSSSGTGVEQYF,TRBJ2-7,TRBV13
CASSSNSRRNEQFF,TRBJ2-1,TRBV7-3
CASNGLAGETQYF,TRBJ2-5,TRBV19
CASSARGGPNNEQFF,TRBJ2-1,TRBV27
CASSPNRRTEDIQYF,TRBJ2-4,TRBV28
CASSVGLAGLYNEQFF,TRBJ2-1,TRBV9
CASSSWTSGSQRRSEQYF,TRBJ2-7,TRBV27
CASSLGTAEAFF,TRBJ1-1,TRBV7-9
CASSVTSGGDTDTQYF,TRBJ2-3,TRBV9
CASSFGTNYGYTF,TRBJ1-2,TRBV7-6
CASSLGVPIYNSPLHF,TRBJ1-6,TRBV5-1
CASSWGGGLSETQYF,TRBJ2-5,TRBV6-5
CASSIQGDYGYTF,TRBJ1-2,TRBV19
CASSVDDFQGNTIYF,TRBJ1-3,TRBV9
CAWSLGTGSETQYF,TRBJ2-5,TRBV30
CASSLGTGMNTEAFF,TRBJ1-1,TRBV27
CASSSGPPDYGNTIYF,TRBJ1-3,TRBV5-1
CASSYTSNPYNEQFF,TRBJ2-1,TRBV28
CASRYTGTGNTGELFF,TRBJ2-2,TRBV7-9
CASSYSVGLSYNEQFF,TRBJ2-1,TRBV6-5
CASSLAIGLAGDTDTQYF,TRBJ2-3,TRBV7-8
CASSLSIRNREAFF,TRBJ1-1,TRBV27
CSVLGGLAESTDTQYF,TRBJ2-3,TRBV29-1
CASSLGTGELFF,TRBJ2-2,TRBV28
CASSQGAWDYGSF,TRBJ2-3,TRBV7-9
CASSEFGLSGYNEQFF,TRBJ2-1,TRBV6-1
CASSLSWGSEQYF,TRBJ2-7,TRBV27
CASSPGDRGNGYTF,TRBJ1-2,TRBV27
CASSSKTFARAGDGNTIYF,TRBJ1-3,TRBV5-6
CASSVRRLVPGGPNEQFF,TRBJ2-1,TRBV10-1
CASSLAFPNTEAFF,TRBJ1-1,TRBV7-9
CASSLMDRAQETQYF,TRBJ2-5,TRBV28
CASSPDVREINEQFF,TRBJ2-1,TRBV11-1
CASSLLGGPGELFF,TRBJ2-2,TRBV27
CATESRVSGRNEQFF,TRBJ2-1,TRBV27
CASSLGNRRETQYF,TRBJ2-5,TRBV11-3
CATSRGGASGNTIYF,TRBJ1-3,TRBV15
CSARGGLALPYEQYF,TRBJ2-7,TRBV29-1
CASSLVAWASVGTGELFF,TRBJ2-2,TRBV5-1
CASSLGGVEQYF,TRBJ2-7,TRBV7-9
CASSDTGAWNTEAFF,TRBJ1-1,TRBV19
CASSYQGALYEQYF,TRBJ2-7,TRBV5-8